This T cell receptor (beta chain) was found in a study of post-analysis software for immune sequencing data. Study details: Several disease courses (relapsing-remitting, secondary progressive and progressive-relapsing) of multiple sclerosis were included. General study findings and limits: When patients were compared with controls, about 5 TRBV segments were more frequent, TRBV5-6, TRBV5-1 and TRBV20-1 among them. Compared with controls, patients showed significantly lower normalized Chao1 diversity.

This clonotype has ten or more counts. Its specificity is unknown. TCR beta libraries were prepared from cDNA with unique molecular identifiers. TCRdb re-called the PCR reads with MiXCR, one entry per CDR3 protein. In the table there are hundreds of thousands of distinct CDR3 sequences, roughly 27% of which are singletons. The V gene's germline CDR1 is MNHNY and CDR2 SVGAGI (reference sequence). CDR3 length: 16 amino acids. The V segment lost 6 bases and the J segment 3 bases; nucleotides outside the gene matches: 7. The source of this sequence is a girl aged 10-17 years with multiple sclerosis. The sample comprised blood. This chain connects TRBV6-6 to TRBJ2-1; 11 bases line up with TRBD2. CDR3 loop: CASSDMGLAVYNEQFF. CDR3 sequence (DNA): TGTGCCAGCAGCGACATGGGACTAGCGGTCTACAATGAGCAGTTCTTC.